The text below deals with one T cell receptor (beta chain). This record comes from a study of OX40 agonist ivuxolimab in advanced cancers. Study details: Patients achieving partial responses numbered three: one hepatocellular carcinoma case and two cutaneous melanoma cases.

Germline trimming cut 5 bases from V and 8 bases from J; bases unmatched to any gene: 7. Germline loops: CDR1 SGHVS, CDR2 FQNEAQ. The CDR3 covers 13 residues. Method: immunoSEQ multiplex PCR; TCRdb's copy keeps in-frame clones and lacks some. Of 70,000 to 100,000 clones listed, roughly 84% are singletons. This clonotype was sampled from an adult with an advanced solid tumor such as melanoma, head and neck, liver or kidney cancer. The chain has TRBV7-8 and TRBJ1-2; 8 bases map to TRBD1. Here the sequenced sample was CD4+ or CD8+ T cells sorted from blood, taken in a trial of the OX40 agonist ivuxolimab. The CDR3 loop is CASSPGTGTGYTF. In DNA, the CDR3 is TGTGCCAGCAGCCCGGGGACAGGTACCGGCTACACCTTC.